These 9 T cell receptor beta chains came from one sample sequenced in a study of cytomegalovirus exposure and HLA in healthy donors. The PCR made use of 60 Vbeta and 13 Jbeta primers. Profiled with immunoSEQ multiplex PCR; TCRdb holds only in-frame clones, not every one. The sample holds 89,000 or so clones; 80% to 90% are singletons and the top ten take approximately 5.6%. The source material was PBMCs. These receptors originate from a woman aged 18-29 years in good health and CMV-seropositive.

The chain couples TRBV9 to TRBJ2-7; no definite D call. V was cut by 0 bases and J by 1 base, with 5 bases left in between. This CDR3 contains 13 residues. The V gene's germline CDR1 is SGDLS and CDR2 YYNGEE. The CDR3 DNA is TGTGCCAGCAGCGTAGGAGTTTCCTACGAGCAGTACTTC. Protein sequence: CASSVGVSYEQYF.

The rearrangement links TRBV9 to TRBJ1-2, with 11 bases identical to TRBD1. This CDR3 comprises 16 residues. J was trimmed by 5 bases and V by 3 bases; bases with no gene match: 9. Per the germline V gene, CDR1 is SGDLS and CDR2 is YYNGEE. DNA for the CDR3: TGTGCCAGCAGCGCCCCGGGACAGGGGGACTTTTATGGCTACACCTTC. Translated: CASSAPGQGDFYGYTF.

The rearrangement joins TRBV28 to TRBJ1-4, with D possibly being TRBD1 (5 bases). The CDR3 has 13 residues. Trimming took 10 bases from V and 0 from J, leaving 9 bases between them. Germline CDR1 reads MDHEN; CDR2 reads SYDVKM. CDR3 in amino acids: CATLTATNEKLFF. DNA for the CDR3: TGTGCCACCCTGACAGCAACTAATGAAAAACTGTTTTTT.

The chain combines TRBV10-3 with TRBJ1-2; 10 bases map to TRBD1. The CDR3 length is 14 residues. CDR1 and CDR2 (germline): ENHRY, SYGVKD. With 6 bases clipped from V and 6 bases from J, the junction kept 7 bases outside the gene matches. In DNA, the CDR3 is TGTGCCATCAGCGTTCTTGGACAGGGGGATGGCTACACCTTC. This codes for CAISVLGQGDGYTF.

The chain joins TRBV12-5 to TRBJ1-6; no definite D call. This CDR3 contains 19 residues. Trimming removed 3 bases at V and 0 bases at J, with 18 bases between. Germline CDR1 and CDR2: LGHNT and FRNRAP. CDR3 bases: TGTGCTAGTGGTTTTTTCCTATCCCCAAAAAGCTCCTATAATTCACCCCTCCACTTT. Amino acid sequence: CASGFFLSPKSSYNSPLHF.

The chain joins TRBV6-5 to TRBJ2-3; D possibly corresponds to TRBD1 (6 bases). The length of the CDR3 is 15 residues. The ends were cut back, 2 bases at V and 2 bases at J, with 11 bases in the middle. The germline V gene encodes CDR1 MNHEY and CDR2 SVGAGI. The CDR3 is CASSYGWGPTDTQYF. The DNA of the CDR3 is TGTGCCAGCAGTTACGGTTGGGGGCCCACAGATACGCAGTATTTT.

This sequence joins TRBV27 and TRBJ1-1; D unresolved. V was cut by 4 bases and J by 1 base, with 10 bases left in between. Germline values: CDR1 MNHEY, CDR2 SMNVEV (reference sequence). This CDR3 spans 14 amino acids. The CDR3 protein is CASSSRLANTEAFF. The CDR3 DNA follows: TGTGCCAGCAGTTCTCGGCTAGCGAACACTGAAGCTTTCTTT.

The CDR3 here is CASSRVSRTGANVLTF. The DNA for the CDR3 is TGTGCCAGCAGCCGGGTGTCTCGGACTGGGGCCAACGTCCTGACTTTC. The chain recombines TRBV7-8 with TRBJ2-6; no clear D gene. Per the germline V gene, CDR1 is SGHVS and CDR2 is FQNEAQ. V lost 5 bases and J lost 2, with 13 bases in between. CDR3 size: 16 residues.

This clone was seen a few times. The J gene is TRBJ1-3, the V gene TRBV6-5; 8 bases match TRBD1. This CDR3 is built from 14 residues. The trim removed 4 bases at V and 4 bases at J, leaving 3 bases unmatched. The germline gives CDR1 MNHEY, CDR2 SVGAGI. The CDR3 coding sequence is TGTGCCAGCAGTTTCGGGGACAGGGGAAACACCATATATTTT. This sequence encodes CASSFGDRGNTIYF.